One and the same sample provided the 2 T cell receptor beta chains below, sequenced in a study of Tregs in tolerant kidney transplant recipients. Recipients received nonmyeloablative bone marrow transplants from related graft donors, with transient mixed chimerism. Repertoires were generated with immunoSEQ multiplex PCR, while TCRdb's copy carries only in-frame clones and drops some. Of 40,000 to 50,000 clones listed, approximately 90% are singletons. This specimen was CD8+ T cells from blood (PBMCs), taken 12 months after the transplant. Receptor source: a human patient who received a combined kidney and bone marrow transplant. Some T cells here may be from the graft donor.

With respect to this clone: This CDR3 is also generated by other DNA sequences in the sample. The chain carries TRBV27 and TRBJ2-7; 7 nucleotides match TRBD2. V was pared by 6 bases and J by 3 bases, with 5 bases of the junction left unmatched. The CDR3 is 13 amino acids. Germline CDR1 reads MNHEY; CDR2 reads SMNVEV (reference sequence). The DNA for the CDR3 is TGTGCCAGCAGCCTCGGACTAGACTACGAGCAGTACTTC. This gives the protein CASSLGLDYEQYF.

The chain recombines TRBV5-6 with TRBJ2-7, with 10 nucleotides matching TRBD2. The CDR3 runs to 14 residues. Germline-derived CDR1 and CDR2 are SGHDT and YYEEEE. V lost 4 bases, J lost 3 bases, and 4 bases stayed unmatched. CDR3 sequence: CASSRGLADYEQYF. CDR3 DNA: TGTGCCAGCAGCAGAGGACTAGCGGACTACGAGCAGTACTTC.